This T cell receptor beta chain was retrieved from a study of cytomegalovirus exposure and HLA in healthy donors. Background on the study: The approximately 670 first-cohort repertoires shared a platform with the approximately 120 validation repertoires, as reported in a later analysis.

The study's findings and limits: Some TCR beta chains (about 170 of them) were listed as cytomegalovirus-associated. In vitro, a few CMV-associated chains proved specific for CMV antigens. Rarity characterized most TCR sequences, yet some public TCRs appeared in many donors.

This CDR3 contains 14 residues. The germline V gene encodes CDR1 SQVTM and CDR2 ANQGSEA. V lost 7 bases to trimming and J lost 2 bases; unmatched junction nucleotides: 10. Note on this clone: Its matching antigen is unknown.

Sequencing was performed with immunoSEQ multiplex PCR; in TCRdb, only in-frame clones are kept and a portion is missing. The sample records some 90,000 clones, roughly 84% being singletons. The receptor comes from a man in his late teens or twenties in good health and CMV-seropositive. The V call is TRBV29-1, the J call TRBJ2-7; 8 bases are shared with TRBD1. Material: PBMCs. This chain's CDR3 is CSGQGFRRTYEQYF. The CDR3 DNA is TGCAGCGGACAGGGGTTTCGTAGGACCTACGAGCAGTACTTC.